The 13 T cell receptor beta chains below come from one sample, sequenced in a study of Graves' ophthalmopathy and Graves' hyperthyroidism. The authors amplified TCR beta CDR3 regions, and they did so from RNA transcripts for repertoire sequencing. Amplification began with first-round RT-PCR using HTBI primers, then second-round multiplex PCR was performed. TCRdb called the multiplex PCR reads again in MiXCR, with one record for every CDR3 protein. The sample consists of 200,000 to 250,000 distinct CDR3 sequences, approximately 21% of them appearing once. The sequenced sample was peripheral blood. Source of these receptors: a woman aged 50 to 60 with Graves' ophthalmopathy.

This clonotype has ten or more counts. CDR3 bases: TGTGCCAGCAGTCTGGACAGGGGTGATGTAGCTTTCTTT. Encoded protein: CASSLDRGDVAFF. This chain uses TRBV6-4 with TRBJ1-1, with 9 bases matching TRBD1. V shed 5 bases, J shed 10 bases, and the junction held 8 bases outside the gene matches. This CDR3 contains 13 residues. Germline-derived CDR1 and CDR2 are MRHNA and SNTAGT.

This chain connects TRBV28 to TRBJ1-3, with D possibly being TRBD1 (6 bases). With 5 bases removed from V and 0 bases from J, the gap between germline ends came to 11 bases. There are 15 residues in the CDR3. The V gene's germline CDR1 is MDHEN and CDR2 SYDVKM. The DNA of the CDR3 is TGTGCCAGCAGTGGACAGTTTTACTCTGGAAACACCATATATTTT. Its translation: CASSGQFYSGNTIYF. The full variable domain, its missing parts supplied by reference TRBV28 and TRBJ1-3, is DVKVTQSSRYLVKRTGEKVFLECVQDMDHENMFWYRQDPGLGLRLIYFSYDVKMKEKGDIPEGYSVSREKKERFSLILESASTNQTSMYLCASSGQFYSGNTIYFGEGSWLTVV.

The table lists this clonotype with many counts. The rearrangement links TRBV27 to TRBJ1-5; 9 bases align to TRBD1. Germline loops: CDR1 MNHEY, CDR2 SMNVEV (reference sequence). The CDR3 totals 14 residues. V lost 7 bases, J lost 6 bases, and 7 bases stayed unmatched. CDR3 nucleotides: TGTGCCAGCAATACAGGGGGCGTCGGTCAGCCCCAGCATTTT. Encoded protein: CASNTGGVGQPQHF.

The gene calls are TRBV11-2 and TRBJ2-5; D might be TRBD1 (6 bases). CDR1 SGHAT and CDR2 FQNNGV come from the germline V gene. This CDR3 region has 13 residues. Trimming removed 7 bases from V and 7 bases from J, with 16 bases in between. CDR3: CASTAGVLRTQYF. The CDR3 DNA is TGTGCCAGCACGGCAGGGGTTCTTAGGACCCAGTACTTC. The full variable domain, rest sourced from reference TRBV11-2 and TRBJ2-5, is EAGVAQSPRYKIIEKRQSVAFWCNPISGHATLYWYQQILGQGPKLLIQFQNNGVVDDSQLPKDRFSAERLKGVDSTLKIQPAKLEDSAVYLCASTAGVLRTQYFGPGTRLLVL.

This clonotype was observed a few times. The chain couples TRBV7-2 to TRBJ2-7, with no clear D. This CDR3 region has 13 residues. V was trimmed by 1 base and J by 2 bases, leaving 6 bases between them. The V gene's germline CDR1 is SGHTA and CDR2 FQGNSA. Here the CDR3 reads CASSLEWAYEQYF. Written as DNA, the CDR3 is TGTGCCAGCAGCTTAGAGTGGGCCTACGAGCAGTACTTC.

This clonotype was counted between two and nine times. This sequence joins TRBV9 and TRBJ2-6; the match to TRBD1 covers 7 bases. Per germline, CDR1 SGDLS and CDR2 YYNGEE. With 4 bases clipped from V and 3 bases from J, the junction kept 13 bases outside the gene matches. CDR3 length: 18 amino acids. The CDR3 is CASSHRKGAPGGANVLTF. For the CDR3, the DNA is TGTGCCAGCAGCCACCGGAAGGGGGCGCCGGGTGGGGCCAACGTCCTGACTTTC.

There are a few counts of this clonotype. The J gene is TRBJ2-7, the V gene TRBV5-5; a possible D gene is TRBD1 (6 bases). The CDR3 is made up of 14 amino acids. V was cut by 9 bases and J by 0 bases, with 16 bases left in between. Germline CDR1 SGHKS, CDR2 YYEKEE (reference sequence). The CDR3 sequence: CATTQGPLSYEQYF. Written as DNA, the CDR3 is TGTGCCACCACGCAGGGGCCCCTCTCCTACGAGCAGTACTTC.

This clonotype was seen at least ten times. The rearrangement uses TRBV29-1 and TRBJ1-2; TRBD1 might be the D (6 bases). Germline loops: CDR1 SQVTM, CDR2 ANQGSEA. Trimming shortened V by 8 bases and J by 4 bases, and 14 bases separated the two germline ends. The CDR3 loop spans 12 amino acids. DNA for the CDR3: TGCAGCACTGGAAAAGGGGGCTATGGCTACACCTTC. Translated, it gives CSTGKGGYGYTF.

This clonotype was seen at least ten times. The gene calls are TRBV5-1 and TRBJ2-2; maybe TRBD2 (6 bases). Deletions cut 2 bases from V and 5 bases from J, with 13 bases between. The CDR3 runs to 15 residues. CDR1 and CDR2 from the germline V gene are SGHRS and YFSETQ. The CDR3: CASSLVSGVTGELFF. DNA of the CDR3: TGCGCCAGCAGCTTAGTTAGCGGTGTTACCGGGGAGCTGTTTTTT.

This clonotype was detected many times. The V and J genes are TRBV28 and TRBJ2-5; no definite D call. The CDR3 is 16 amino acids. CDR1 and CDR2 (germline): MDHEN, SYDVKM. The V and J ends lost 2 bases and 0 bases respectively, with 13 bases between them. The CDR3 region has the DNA TGTGCCAGCAGTTTAGGGCTAGGGAATTACCAAGAGACCCAGTACTTC. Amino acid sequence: CASSLGLGNYQETQYF.

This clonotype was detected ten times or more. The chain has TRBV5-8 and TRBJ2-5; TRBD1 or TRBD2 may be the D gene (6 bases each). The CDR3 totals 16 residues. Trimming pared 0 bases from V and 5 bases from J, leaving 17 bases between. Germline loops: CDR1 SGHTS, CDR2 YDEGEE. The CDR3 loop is CASSLGAGGEGETQYF. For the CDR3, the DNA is TGTGCCAGCAGCTTGGGGGCCGGGGGCGAGGGGGAGACCCAGTACTTC. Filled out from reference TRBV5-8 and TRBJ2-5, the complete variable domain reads EAGVTQSPTHLIKTRGQQATLRCSPISGHTSVYWYQQALGLGLQFLLWYDEGEERNRGNFPPRFSGRQFPNYSSELNVNALELEDSALYLCASSLGAGGEGETQYFGPGTRLLVL.

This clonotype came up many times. CDR3 nucleotide sequence: TGCAGTGCTACTCAGGAAAACACCGGGGAGCTGTTTTTT. Amino acids: CSATQENTGELFF. The chain combines TRBV20-1 with TRBJ2-2; D call uncertain. The ends were cut back, 4 bases at V and 2 bases at J, with 8 bases in the middle. Germline V gene sequence: CDR1 DFQATT, CDR2 SNEGSKA (reference sequence). This CDR3 region has 13 residues.

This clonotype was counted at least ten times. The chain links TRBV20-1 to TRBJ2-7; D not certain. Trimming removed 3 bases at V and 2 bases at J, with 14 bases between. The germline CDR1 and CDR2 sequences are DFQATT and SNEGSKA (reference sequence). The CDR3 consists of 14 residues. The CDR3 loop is CSASGVTYTYEQYF. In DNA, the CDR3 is TGCAGTGCTAGTGGTGTGACTTATACCTACGAGCAGTACTTC.